The present TCR beta chain was sequenced within a study of blood T cell repertoires in COVID-19. Germline CDR1 reads SGHKS; CDR2 reads YYEKEE (reference sequence). CDR3 length: 12 amino acids. V gave up 3 bases and J gave up 15 bases, with 16 bases separating them. The protocol was immunoSEQ multiplex PCR, while the TCRdb copy is restricted to in-frame clones and leaves out a portion. The sample lists 250,000 or so clones, approximately 83% seen once, with less than 2.5% in the top ten. Study members were between about 18 and 100 years old and lived in 24 US regions. The chain links TRBV5-5 to TRBJ2-1; weak D call: TRBD2 (5 bases). Sequenced: PBMCs or T cells enriched from blood (not recorded which). The receptor was derived from a woman aged 45 to 65 who had recovered from COVID-19. DNA of the CDR3: TGTGCCAGCAGCTCGGACGGAGGTACCGGGTTCTTC. Its translation is CASSSDGGTGFF.